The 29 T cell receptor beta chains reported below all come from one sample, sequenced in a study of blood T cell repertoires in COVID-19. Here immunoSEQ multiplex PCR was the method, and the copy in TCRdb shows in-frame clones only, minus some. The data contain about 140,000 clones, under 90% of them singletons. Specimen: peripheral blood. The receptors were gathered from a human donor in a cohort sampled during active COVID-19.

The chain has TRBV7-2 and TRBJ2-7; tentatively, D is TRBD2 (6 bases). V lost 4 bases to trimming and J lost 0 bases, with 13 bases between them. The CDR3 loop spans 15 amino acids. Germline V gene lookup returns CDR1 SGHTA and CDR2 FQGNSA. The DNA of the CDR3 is TGTGCCAGCAGCTCCCGGGACTTCGGCTCCTACGAGCAGTACTTC. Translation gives CASSSRDFGSYEQYF.

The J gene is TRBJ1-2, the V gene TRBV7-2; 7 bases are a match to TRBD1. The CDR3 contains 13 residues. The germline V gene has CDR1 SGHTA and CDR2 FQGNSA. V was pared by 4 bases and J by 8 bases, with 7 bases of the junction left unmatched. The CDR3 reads CASSSTRQGGYTF. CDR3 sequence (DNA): TGTGCCAGCAGCTCAACTCGACAGGGAGGCTACACCTTC. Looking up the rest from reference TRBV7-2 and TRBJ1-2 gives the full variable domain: GAGVSQSPSNKVTEKGKDVELRCDPISGHTALYWYRQSLGQGLEFLIYFQGNSAPDKSGLPSDRFSAERTGGSVSTLTIQRTQQEDSAVYLCASSSTRQGGYTFGSGTRLTVV.

The CDR3 bases are TGTGCCACGCGGCTGAGCTATGGCTACACCTTC. The encoded protein is CATRLSYGYTF. The gene calls are TRBV28 and TRBJ1-2; D is undetermined. V lost 10 bases to trimming and J lost 4 bases, with 10 bases between them. The CDR3 consists of 11 residues. In germline, CDR1 is MDHEN, CDR2 SYDVKM.

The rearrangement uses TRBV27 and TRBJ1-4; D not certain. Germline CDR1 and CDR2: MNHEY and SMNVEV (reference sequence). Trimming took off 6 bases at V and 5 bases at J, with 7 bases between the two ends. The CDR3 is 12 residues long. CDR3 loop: CASRGRNEKLFF. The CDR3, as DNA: TGTGCCAGCAGGGGGAGAAATGAAAAACTGTTTTTT.

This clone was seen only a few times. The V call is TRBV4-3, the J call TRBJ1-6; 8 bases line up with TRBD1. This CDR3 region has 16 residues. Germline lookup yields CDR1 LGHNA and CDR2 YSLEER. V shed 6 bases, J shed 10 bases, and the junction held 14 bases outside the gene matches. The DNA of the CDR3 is TGCGCCAGCAGATCAGGGGGCTCCTTTGGTGGCTCACCCCTCCACTTT. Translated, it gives CASRSGGSFGGSPLHF.

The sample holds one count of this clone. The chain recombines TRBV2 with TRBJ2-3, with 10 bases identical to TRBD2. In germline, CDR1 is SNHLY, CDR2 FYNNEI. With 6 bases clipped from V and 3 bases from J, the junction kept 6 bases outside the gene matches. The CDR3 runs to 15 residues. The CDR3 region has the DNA TGTGCCAGCAGGCCGGGACTAGCGCTGACAGATACGCAGTATTTT. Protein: CASRPGLALTDTQYF. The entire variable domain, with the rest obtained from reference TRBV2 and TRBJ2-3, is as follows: EPEVTQTPSHQVTQMGQEVILRCVPISNHLYFYWYRQILGQKVEFLVSFYNNEISEKSEIFDDQFSVERPDGSNFTLKIRSTKLEDSAMYFCASRPGLALTDTQYFGPGTRLTVL.

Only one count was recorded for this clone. CDR3 in amino acids: CASRQGLYDIQYF. CDR3 sequence (DNA): TGTGCCAGTAGACAGGGGTTGTACGACATTCAGTACTTC. V usage is TRBV27 and J usage is TRBJ2-4; TRBD1 matches 8 bases. Trimming removed 9 bases from V and 8 bases from J; junction bases left unmatched: 9. The CDR3 runs to 13 residues. Germline V gives CDR1 MNHEY, CDR2 SMNVEV (reference sequence).

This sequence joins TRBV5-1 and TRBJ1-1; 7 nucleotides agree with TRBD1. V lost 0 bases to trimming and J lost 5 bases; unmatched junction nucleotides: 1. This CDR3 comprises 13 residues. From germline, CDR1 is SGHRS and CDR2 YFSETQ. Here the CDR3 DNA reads TGCGCCAGCAGCTTGGTACAGGGGACTGAAGCTTTCTTT. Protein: CASSLVQGTEAFF.

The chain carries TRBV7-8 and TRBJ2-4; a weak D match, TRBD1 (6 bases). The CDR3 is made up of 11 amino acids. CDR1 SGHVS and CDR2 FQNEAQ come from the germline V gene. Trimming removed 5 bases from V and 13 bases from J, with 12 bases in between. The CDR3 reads CASSLWTEQYF. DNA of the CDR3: TGTGCCAGCAGCCTATGGACAGAGCAGTACTTC.

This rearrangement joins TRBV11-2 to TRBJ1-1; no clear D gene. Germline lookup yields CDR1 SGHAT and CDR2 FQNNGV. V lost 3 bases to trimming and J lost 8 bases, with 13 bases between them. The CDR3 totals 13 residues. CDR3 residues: CASSFGRQLEAFF. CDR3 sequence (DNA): TGTGCCAGCAGCTTTGGGCGACAATTAGAAGCTTTCTTT.

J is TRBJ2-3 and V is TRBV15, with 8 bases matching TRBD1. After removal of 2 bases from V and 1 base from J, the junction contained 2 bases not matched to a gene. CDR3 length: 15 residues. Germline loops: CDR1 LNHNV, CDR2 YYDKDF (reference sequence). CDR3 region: CATSRQGAGTDTQYF. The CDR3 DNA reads TGTGCCACCAGCAGACAGGGGGCAGGCACAGATACGCAGTATTTT.

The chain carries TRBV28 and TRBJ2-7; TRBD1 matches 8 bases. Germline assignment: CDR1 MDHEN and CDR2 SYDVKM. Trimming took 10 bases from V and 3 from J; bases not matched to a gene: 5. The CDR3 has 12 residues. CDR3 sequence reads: CATRTGRYEQYF. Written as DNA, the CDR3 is TGTGCCACCCGGACAGGGCGCTACGAGCAGTACTTC.

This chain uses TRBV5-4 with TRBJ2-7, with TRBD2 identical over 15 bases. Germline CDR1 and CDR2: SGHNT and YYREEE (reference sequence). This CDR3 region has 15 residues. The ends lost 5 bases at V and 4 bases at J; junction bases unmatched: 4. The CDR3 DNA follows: TGTGCCAGCAGGTCGGGACTAGCGGGAGGTTACGAGCAGTACTTC. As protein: CASRSGLAGGYEQYF. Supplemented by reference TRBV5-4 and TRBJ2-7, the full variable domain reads ETGVTQSPTHLIKTRGQQVTLRCSSQSGHNTVSWYQQALGQGPQFIFQYYREEENGRGNFPPRFSGLQFPNYSSELNVNALELDDSALYLCASRSGLAGGYEQYFGPGTRLTVT.

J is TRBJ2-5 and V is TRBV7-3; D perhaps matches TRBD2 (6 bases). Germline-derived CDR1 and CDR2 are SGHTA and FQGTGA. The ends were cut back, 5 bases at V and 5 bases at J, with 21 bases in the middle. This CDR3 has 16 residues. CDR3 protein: CASSPSDGRGRETQYF. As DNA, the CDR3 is TGTGCCAGCAGCCCCTCTGACGGCCGGGGGAGGGAGACCCAGTACTTC. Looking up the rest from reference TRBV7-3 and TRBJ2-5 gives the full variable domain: GAGVSQTPSNKVTEKGKYVELRCDPISGHTALYWYRQSLGQGPEFLIYFQGTGAADDSGLPNDRFFAVRPEGSVSTLKIQRTERGDSAVYLCASSPSDGRGRETQYFGPGTRLLVL.

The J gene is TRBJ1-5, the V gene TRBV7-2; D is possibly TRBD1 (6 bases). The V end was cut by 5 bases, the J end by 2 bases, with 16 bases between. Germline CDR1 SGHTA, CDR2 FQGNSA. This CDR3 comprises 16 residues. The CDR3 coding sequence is TGTGCCAGCAGCATTCCACAGGGCCAAGGCAATCAGCCCCAGCATTTT. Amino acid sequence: CASSIPQGQGNQPQHF.

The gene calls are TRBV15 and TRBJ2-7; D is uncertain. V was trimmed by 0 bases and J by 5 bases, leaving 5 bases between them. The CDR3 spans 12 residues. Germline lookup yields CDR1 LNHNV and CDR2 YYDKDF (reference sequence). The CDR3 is CATSRDHNEQYF. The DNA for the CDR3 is TGTGCCACCAGCAGAGATCACAACGAGCAGTACTTC.

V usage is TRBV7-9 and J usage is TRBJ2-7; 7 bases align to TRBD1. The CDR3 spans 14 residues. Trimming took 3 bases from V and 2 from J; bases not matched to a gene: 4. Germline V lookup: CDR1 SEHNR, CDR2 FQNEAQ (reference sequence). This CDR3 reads CASSFPGQTYEQYF. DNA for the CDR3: TGTGCCAGCAGCTTTCCGGGACAGACCTACGAGCAGTACTTC.

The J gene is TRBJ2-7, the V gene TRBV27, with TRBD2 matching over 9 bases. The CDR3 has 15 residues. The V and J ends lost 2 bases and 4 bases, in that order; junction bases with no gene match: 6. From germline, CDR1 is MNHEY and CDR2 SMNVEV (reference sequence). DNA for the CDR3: TGTGCCAGCAGTTTACTAGCGGGACTTGAATACGAGCAGTACTTC. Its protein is CASSLLAGLEYEQYF.

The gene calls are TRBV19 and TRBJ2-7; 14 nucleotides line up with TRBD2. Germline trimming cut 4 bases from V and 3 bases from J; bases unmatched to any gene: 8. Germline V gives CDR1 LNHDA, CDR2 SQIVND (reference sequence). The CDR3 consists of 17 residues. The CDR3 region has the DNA TGTGCCAGTAGTAACTATGGGACTAGCGGGAGTAACTACGAGCAGTACTTC. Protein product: CASSNYGTSGSNYEQYF.

The CDR3 DNA sequence: TGTGCCAGCAGCCCCTCCGGGGGGAAAACAGATACGCAGTATTTT. Protein product: CASSPSGGKTDTQYF. The chain joins TRBV28 to TRBJ2-3; 7 nucleotides match TRBD2. The CDR3 contains 15 residues. The V gene's germline CDR1 is MDHEN and CDR2 SYDVKM. J lost 3 bases, V lost 6 bases, and 9 bases had no gene match.

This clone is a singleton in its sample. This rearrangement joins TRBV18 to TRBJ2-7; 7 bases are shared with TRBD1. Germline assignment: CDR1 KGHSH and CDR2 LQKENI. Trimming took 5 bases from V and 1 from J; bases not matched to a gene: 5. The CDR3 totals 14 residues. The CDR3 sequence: CASSNRDRSYEQYF. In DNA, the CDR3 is TGTGCCAGCTCAAACCGGGACAGATCCTACGAGCAGTACTTC.

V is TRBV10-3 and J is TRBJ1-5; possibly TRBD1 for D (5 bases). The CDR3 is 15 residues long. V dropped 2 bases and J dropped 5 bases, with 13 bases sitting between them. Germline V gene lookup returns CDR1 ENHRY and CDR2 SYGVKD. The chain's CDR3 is CAISEGTQSYQPQHF. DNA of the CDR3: TGTGCCATCAGTGAGGGGACTCAATCTTATCAGCCCCAGCATTTT.

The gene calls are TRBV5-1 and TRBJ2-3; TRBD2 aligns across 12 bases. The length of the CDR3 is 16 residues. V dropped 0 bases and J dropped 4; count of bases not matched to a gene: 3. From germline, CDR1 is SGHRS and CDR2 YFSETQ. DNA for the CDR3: TGCGCCAGCAGCTTGGGGGCTAGCGGGAGGGCAGATACGCAGTATTTT. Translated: CASSLGASGRADTQYF.

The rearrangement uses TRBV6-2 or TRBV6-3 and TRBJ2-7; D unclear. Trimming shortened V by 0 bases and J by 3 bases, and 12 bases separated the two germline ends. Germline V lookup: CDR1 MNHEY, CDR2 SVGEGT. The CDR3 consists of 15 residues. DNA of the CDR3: TGTGCCAGCAGTTACTCGAAGGCTAGGAGCTACGAGCAGTACTTC. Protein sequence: CASSYSKARSYEQYF.

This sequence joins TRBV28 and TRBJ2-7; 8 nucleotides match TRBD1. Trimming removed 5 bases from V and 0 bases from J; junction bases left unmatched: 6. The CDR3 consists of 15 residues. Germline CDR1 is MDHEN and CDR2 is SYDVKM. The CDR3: CASSAGTGLSYEQYF. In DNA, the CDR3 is TGTGCCAGCAGTGCCGGGACAGGTCTCTCCTACGAGCAGTACTTC.

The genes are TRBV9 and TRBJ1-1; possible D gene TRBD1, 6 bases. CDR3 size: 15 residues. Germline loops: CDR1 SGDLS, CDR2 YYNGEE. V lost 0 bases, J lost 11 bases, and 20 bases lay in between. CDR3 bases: TGTGCCAGCAGCGTAGTTCGGGGGGGCGAAAGGCCGGCTTTCTTT. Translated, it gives CASSVVRGGERPAFF.

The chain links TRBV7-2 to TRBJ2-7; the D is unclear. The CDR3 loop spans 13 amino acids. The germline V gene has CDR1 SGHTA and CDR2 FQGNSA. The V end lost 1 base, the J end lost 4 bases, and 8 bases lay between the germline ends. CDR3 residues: CASSLDRGYEQYF. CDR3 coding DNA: TGTGCCAGCAGCTTAGACCGAGGTTACGAGCAGTACTTC.

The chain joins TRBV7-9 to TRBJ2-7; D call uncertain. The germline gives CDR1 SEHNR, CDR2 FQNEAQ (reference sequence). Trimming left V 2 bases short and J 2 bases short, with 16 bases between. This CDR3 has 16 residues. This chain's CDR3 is CASSLLVPGLAYEQYF. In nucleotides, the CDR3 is TGTGCCAGCAGCTTACTGGTCCCTGGGCTGGCCTACGAGCAGTACTTC.

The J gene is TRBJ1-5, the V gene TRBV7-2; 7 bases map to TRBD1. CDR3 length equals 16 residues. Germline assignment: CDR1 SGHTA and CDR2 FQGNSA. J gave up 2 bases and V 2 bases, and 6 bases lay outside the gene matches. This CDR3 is CASSLTGADGNQPQHF. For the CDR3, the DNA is TGTGCCAGCAGCTTAACAGGGGCGGATGGCAATCAGCCCCAGCATTTT.